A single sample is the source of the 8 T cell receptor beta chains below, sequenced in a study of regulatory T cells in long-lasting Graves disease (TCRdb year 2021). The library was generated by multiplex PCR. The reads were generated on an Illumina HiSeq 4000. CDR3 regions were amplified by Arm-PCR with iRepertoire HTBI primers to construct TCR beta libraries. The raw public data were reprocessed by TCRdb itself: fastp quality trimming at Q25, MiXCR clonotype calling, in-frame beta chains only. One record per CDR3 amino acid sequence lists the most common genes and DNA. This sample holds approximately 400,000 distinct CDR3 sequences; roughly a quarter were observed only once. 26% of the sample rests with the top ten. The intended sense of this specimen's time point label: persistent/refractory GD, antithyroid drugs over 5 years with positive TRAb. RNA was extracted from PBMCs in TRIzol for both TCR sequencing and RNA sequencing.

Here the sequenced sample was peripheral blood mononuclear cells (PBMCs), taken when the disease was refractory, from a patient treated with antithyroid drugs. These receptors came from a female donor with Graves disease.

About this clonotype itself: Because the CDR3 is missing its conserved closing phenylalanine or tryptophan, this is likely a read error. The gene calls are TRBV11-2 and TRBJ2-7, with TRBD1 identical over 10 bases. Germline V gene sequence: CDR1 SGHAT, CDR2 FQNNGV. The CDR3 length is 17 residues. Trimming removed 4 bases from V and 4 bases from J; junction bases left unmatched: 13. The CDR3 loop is CASSSGTGVSYGYEQYS. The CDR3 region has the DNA TGTGCCAGCAGCTCCGGGACAGGGGTATCTTATGGATACGAGCAGTACTCC.

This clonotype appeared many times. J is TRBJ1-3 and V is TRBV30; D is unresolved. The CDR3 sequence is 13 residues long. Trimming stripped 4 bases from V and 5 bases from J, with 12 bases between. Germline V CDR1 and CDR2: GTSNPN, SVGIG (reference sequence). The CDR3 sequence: CAWIVDSRNTIYF. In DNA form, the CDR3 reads TGTGCCTGGATCGTTGACTCGAGAAACACCATATATTTT.

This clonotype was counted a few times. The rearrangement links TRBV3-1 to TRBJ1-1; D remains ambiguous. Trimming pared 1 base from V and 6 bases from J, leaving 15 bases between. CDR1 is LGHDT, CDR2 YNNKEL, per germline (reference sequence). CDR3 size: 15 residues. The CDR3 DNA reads TGTGCCAGCAGCCAAGGTCGGGCCCCGGTCGCTGAAGCTTTCTTT. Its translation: CASSQGRAPVAEAFF.

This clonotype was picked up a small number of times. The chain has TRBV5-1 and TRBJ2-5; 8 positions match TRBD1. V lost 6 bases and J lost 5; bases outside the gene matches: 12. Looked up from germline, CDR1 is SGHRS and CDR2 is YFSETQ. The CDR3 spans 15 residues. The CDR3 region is CASTPGGVGWETQYF. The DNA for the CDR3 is TGCGCCAGCACGCCAGGGGGCGTAGGTTGGGAGACCCAGTACTTC.

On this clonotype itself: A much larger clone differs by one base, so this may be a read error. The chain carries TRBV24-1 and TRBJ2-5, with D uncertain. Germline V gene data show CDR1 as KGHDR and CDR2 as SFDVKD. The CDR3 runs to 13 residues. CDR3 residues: CVTSDVGLETQYF. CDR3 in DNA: TGTGTCACCAGTGATGTGGGGTTGGAGACCCAGTACTTC.

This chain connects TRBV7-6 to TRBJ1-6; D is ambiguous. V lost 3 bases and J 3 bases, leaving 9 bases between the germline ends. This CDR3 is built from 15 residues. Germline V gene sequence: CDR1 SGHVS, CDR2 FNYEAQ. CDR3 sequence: CASSLGSRYNSPLHF. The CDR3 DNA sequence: TGTGCCAGCAGCTTGGGCTCTCGCTATAATTCACCCCTCCACTTT.

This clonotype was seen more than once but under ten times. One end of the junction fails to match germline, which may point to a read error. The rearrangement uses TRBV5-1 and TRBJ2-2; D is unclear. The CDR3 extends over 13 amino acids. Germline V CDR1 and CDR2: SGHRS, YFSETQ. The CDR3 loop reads CASSSENTGELFF. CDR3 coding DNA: TGTGCCAGCAGTTCCGAAAACACCGGGGAGCTGTTTTTT.

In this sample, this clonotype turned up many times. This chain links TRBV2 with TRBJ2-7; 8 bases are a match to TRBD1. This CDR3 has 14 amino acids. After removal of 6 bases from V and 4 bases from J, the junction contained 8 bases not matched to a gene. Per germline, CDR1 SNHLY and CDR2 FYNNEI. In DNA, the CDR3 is TGTGCCAGCAGCGTGGGACAGGCGGCTTACGAGCAGTACTTC. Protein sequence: CASSVGQAAYEQYF.